This is a list of T cell receptor beta chains from one sample in a study of PD-1 blockade in classical Hodgkin lymphoma. The data were produced by immunoSEQ multiplex PCR, yet TCRdb's version contains in-frame clones alone and is incomplete. The sample consists of tens of thousands of clones, roughly nine tenths of them appearing once. The material sequenced was CD4+ T cells from blood. These receptor sequences come from a human donor with classical Hodgkin lymphoma. The CDR3 runs from the conserved cysteine through the conserved F or W. The D gene is left open where the match is weak. Clone size, where shown, is once, few, many, or a class for clones that have expanded.

clone_size j_call v_call d_call cdr3_nt cdr3_aa
. TRBJ2-3 TRBV27 TRBD1 TGTGCCAGCAGTTTAAGGGGGCGCAGGGGGACAGATACGCAGTATTTT CASSLRGRRGTDTQYF
. TRBJ2-1 TRBV5-1 TRBD2 TGCGCCAGCTACTCCGGAGGGAGCGGGGTTTACAATGAGCAGTTCTTC CASYSGGSGVYNEQFF
. TRBJ2-1 TRBV28 . TGTGCCAGCAAAAGGGGAGGTGGCGATGAGCAGTTCTTC CASKRGGGDEQFF
. TRBJ1-4 TRBV28 TRBD1 TGTGCCAGCAGCCCCGGGACAGGGGTCTCCCGTCTGGCATTT CASSPGTGVSRLAF
. TRBJ1-5 TRBV7-2 . TGTGCCAGCAGCTTAAGGCTCAATCAGCCCCAGCATTTT CASSLRLNQPQHF
. TRBJ2-4 TRBV28 . TGTGCCAGCAGTTGGTGGTCAGGGTACGAAGCCAAAAACATTCAGTACTTC CASSWWSGYEAKNIQYF
. TRBJ1-6 TRBV30 TRBD1 TGTGCCTGGAATCTGGGACAGGTGTCTTCACCCCTCCACTTT CAWNLGQVSSPLHF
once TRBJ2-2 TRBV7-2 . TGTGCCAGCAGCTTAGTGTCTGGGCTCTCCGGGGAGCTGTTTTTT CASSLVSGLSGELFF
. TRBJ2-2 TRBV18 TRBD2 TGTGCCAGCTCACCTCAACAACTAGCGGGGGGCGACGGCGGGGAGCTGTTTTTT CASSPQQLAGGDGGELFF
. TRBJ1-2 TRBV4-1 . TGCGCCAGCAGCCACCCTAGGGGGAACCAAAAATATGGCTACACCTTC CASSHPRGNQKYGYTF
. TRBJ1-2 TRBV6-5 TRBD1 TGTGCCAGCAGTTTTCAGGGGACAGGGGGCTACTATGGCTACACCTTC CASSFQGTGGYYGYTF
few TRBJ2-1 TRBV27 . TGTGCCAGCAGTCAGTACAATGAGCAGTTCTTC CASSQYNEQFF
. TRBJ1-2 TRBV11-3 TRBD1 TGTGCCAGCAGCCCGTCGTTTGGGCAGGGGGCTCGGGGCTACACCTTC CASSPSFGQGARGYTF
. TRBJ1-3 TRBV15 . TGTGCCACAGCTACGGCTGGCTTGGGAAACACCATATATTTT CATATAGLGNTIYF
. TRBJ1-3 TRBV5-5 . TGTGCCAGCAGCCACGGACGTTGGAGCTCTGGAAACACCATATATTTT CASSHGRWSSGNTIYF
. TRBJ2-7 TRBV7-2 TRBD2 TGTGCCAGCAGCTCAGGGACTAGCGGTCGCTCCTACGAGCAGTACTTC CASSSGTSGRSYEQYF
. TRBJ2-1 TRBV6-5 . TGTGCCAGCGCATTAGGGACAACCTCCTACAATGAGCAGTTCTTC CASALGTTSYNEQFF
. TRBJ1-2 TRBV7-3 . TGTGCCAGCAGCTTAACGTCTATCGGTGGCTACACCTTC CASSLTSIGGYTF
. TRBJ1-1 TRBV6-1 TRBD1 TGTGCCAGCAGTCGACAGGGGCCGAACACTGAAGCTTTCTTT CASSRQGPNTEAFF
. TRBJ2-3 TRBV7-2 . TGTGCCAGCAGCTTAGGGGGCGCGACAGATACGCAGTATTTT CASSLGGATDTQYF
. TRBJ1-5 TRBV10-2 . TGCGCCAGCAGTGAATCCGGCCTCAATCAGCCCCAGCATTTT CASSESGLNQPQHF
. TRBJ2-7 TRBV11-2 . TGTGCCAGCAGCTCTATCAGGACAGCGCGCTCCTACGAGCAGTACTTC CASSSIRTARSYEQYF
. TRBJ2-5 TRBV2 TRBD2 TGTGCCAGCTCCGGGACTAGCGGGGAAGTGACCCAGTACTTC CASSGTSGEVTQYF
. TRBJ1-1 TRBV28 . TGTGCCAGCGCCCTGAGATACACTGAAGCTTTCTTT CASALRYTEAFF
. TRBJ2-7 TRBV5-1 . TGCGCCAGCAGCTACCAGCCCCCTCGGGACGGGCAGTACTTC CASSYQPPRDGQYF
. TRBJ2-7 TRBV5-1 . TGCGCCAGCAGCTCCACGGGACACAACTACGAGCAGTACTTC CASSSTGHNYEQYF
. TRBJ2-3 TRBV12-2 . TGTGCAAGCCAGCACGGGACTAGCACAGATACGCAGTATTTT CASQHGTSTDTQYF
. TRBJ2-2 TRBV28 TRBD2 TGTGCCAGCAGGGCTAGCGGGAAGTTTAACACCGGGGAGCTGTTTTTT CASRASGKFNTGELFF
. TRBJ1-5 TRBV5-5 . TGTGCCAGCAGCTTGGGTGCAGGGGCCCGTAATAGCAATCAGCCCCAGCATTTT CASSLGAGARNSNQPQHF